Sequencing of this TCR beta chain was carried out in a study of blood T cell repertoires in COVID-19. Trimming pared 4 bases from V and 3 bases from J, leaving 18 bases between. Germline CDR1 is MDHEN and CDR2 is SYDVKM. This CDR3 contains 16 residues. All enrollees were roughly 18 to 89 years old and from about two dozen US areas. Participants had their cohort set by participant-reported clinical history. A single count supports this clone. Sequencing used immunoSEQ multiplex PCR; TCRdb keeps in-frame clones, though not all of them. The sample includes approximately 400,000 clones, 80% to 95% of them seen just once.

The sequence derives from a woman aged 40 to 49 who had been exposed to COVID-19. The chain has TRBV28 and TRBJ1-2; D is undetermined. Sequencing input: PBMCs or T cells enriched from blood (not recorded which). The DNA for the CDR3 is TGTGCCAGCAGTTCGTCGACTTCGCCCCGGGACTATGGCTACACCTTC. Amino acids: CASSSSTSPRDYGYTF.